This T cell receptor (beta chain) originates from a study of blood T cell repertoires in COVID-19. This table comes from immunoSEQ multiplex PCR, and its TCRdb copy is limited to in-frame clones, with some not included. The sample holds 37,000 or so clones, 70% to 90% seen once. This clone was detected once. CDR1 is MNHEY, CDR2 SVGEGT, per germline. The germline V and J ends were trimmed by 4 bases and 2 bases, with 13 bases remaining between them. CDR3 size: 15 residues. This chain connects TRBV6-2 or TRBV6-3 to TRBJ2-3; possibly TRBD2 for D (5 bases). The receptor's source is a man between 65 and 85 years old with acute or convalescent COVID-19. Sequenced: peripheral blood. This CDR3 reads CASSWLAGLTDTQYF. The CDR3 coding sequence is TGTGCCAGCAGTTGGCTAGCCGGACTCACAGATACGCAGTATTTT.